This T cell receptor beta chain was found in a study of T cell repertoires in cytomegalovirus infection. Findings and caveats of the study: Individuals carrying CMV plus the relevant HLA were identified by cumulative frequency of public TCR beta families.

There are a few counts of this clonotype. What it recognizes is unknown. TCRdb independently ran MiXCR on the reads; one entry per CDR3 protein. The profile covers some 940,000 distinct CDR3 sequences, with approximately 33% appearing a single time and 13% taken by the ten largest. The CDR3 spans 16 residues. V lost 5 bases and J lost 2; bases outside the gene matches: 8. Germline V gene sequence: CDR1 MDHEN, CDR2 SYDVKM. The starting material was cultured CD8+ T cells from PBMCs, obtained from culture after CMV antigen stimulation. The V gene is TRBV28, the J gene TRBJ1-3; 8 nucleotides line up with TRBD1. This receptor was obtained from a human donor in good health (CMV status not recorded). Some clones in this sample may be carry-over from other donors' samples. This CDR3 is CASSRLRGQAGNTIYF. The CDR3 DNA reads TGTGCCAGCAGTCGCCTCCGGGGACAGGCTGGAAACACCATATATTTT.